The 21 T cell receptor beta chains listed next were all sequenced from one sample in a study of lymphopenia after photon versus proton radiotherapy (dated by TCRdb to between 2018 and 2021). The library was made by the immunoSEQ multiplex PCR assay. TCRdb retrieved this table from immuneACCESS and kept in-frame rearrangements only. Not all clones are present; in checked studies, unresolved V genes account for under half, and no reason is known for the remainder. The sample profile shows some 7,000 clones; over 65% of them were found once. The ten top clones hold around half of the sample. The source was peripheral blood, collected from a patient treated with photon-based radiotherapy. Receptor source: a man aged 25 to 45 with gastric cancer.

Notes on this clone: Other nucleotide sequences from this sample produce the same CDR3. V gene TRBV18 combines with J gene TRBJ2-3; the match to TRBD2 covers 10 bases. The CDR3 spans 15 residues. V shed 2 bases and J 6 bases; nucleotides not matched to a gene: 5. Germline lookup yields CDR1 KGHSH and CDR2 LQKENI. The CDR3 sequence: CASSPASGREDTQYF. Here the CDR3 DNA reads TGTGCCAGCTCACCAGCTAGCGGGAGAGAGGATACGCAGTATTTT.

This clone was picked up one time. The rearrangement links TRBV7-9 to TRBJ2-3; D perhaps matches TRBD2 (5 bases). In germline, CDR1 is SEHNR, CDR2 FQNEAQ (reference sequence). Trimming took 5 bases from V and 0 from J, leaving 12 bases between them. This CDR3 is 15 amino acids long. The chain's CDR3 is CASSPSAGSTDTQYF. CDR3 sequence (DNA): TGTGCCAGCAGCCCCTCGGCGGGTAGCACAGATACGCAGTATTTT. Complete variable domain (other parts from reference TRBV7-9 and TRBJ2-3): DTGVSQNPRHKITKRGQNVTFRCDPISEHNRLYWYRQTLGQGPEFLTYFQNEAQLEKSRLLSDRFSAERPKGSFSTLEIQRTEQGDSAMYLCASSPSAGSTDTQYFGPGTRLTVL.

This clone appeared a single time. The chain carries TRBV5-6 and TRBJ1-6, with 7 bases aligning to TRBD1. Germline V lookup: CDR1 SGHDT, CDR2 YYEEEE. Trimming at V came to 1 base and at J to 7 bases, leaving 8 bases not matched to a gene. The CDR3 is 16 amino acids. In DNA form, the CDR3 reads TGTGCCAGCAGCTTGACGACAGGGTGGGGGAATTCACCCCTCCACTTT. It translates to CASSLTTGWGNSPLHF.

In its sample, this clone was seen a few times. This CDR3 reads CASSETGLDGELFF. In nucleotides, the CDR3 is TGCGCCAGCAGTGAAACAGGGTTGGACGGGGAGCTGTTTTTT. This sequence joins TRBV5-1 and TRBJ2-2; tentative D call: TRBD1 (6 bases). V was trimmed by 5 bases and J by 7 bases, leaving 15 bases between them. The CDR3 sequence is 14 residues long. Germline values: CDR1 SGHRS, CDR2 YFSETQ.

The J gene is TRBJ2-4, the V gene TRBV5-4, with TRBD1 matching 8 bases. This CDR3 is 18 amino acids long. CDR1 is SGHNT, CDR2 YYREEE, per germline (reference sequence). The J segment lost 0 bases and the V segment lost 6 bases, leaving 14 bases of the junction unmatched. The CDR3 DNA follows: TGTGCCAGCACCCATTCCACAGGGGGACGTTTAGCCAAAAACATTCAGTACTTC. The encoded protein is CASTHSTGGRLAKNIQYF.

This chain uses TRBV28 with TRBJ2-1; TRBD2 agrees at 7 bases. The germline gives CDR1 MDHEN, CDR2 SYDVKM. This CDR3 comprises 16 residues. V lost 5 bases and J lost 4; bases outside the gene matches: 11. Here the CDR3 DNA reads TGTGCCAGCAGTCATTCTAGCGGTGGTGGGTACAATGAGCAGTTCTTC. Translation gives CASSHSSGGGYNEQFF.

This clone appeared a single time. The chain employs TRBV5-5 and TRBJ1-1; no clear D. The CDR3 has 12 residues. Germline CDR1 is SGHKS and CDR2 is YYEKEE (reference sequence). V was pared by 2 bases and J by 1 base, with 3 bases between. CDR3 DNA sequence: TGTGCCAGCAGCTTTCAGAACACTGAAGCTTTCTTT. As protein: CASSFQNTEAFF.

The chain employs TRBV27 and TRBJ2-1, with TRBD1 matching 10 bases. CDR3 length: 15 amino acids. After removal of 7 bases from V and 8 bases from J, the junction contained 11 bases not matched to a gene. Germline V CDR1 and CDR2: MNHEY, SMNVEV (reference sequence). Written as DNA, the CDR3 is TGTGCCAGCACCCGGGGGGACAGGGGAGTTTATGAGCAGTTCTTC. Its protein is CASTRGDRGVYEQFF.

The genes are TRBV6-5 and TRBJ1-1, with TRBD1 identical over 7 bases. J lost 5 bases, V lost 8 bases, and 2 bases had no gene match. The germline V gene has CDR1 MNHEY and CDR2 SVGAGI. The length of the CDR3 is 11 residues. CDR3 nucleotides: TGTGCCAGCCCCAGGGGGACTGAAGCTTTCTTT. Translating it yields CASPRGTEAFF.

This CDR3 is CASSRWDSYNEQFF. The DNA for the CDR3 is TGTGCCAGCAGTCGTTGGGACAGTTACAATGAGCAGTTCTTC. The chain employs TRBV27 and TRBJ2-1; 7 bases map to TRBD1. After removal of 5 bases from V and 4 bases from J, the junction contained 5 bases not matched to a gene. Germline V gene lookup returns CDR1 MNHEY and CDR2 SMNVEV (reference sequence). The CDR3 length is 14 residues.

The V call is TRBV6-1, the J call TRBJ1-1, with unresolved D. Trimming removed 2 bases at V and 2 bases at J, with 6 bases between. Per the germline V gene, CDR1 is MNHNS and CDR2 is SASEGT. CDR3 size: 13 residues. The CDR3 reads CASSEWTNTEAFF. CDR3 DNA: TGTGCCAGCAGTGAATGGACTAACACTGAAGCTTTCTTT.

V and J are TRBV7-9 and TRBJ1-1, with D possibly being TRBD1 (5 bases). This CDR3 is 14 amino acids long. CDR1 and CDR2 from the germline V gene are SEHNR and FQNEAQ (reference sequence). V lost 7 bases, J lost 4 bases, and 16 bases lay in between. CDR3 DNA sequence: TGTGCCAGCACACTTCAGGAAAGGGGCACTGAAGCTTTCTTT. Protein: CASTLQERGTEAFF.

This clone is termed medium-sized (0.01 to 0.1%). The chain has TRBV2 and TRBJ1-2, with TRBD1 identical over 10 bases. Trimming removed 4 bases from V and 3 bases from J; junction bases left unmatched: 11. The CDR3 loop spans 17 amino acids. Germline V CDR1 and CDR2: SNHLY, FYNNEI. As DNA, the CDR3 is TGTGCCAGCAGTGGTCGCGGGACAGGGGCCGCGGACTATGGCTACACCTTC. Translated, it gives CASSGRGTGAADYGYTF. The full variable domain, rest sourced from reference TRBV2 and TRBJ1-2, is EPEVTQTPSHQVTQMGQEVILRCVPISNHLYFYWYRQILGQKVEFLVSFYNNEISEKSEIFDDQFSVERPDGSNFTLKIRSTKLEDSAMYFCASSGRGTGAADYGYTFGSGTRLTVV.

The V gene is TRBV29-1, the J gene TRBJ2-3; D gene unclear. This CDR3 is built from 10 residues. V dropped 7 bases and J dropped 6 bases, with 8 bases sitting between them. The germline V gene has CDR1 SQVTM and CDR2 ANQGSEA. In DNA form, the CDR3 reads TGCAGCGCCACTCGGGATACGCAGTATTTT. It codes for CSATRDTQYF.

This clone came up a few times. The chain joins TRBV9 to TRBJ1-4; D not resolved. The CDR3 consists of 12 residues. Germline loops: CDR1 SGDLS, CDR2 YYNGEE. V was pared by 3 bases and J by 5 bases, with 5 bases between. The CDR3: CASSGVNEKLFF. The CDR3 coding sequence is TGTGCCAGCAGCGGGGTGAATGAAAAACTGTTTTTT.

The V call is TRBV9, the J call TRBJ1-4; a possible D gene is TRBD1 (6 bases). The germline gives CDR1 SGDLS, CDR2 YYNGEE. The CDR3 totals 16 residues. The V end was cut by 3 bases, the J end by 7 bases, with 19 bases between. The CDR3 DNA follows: TGTGCCAGCAGCGCATCGAGGGGGGGGCTGCTTGAAAAACTGTTTTTT. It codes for CASSASRGGLLEKLFF.

CDR3 sequence: CASSTPDRGLLYEQYF. In DNA form, the CDR3 reads TGTGCCAGCAGCACCCCGGACAGGGGGCTTTTGTACGAGCAGTACTTC. The chain uses TRBV5-6 and TRBJ2-7; 11 bases fit TRBD1. V was clipped by 4 bases and J by 4 bases; unmatched bases: 10. This CDR3 spans 16 amino acids. Germline CDR1 SGHDT, CDR2 YYEEEE.

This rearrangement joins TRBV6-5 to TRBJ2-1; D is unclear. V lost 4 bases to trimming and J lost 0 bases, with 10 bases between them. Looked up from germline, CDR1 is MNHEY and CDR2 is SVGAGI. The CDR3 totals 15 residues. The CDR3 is CASSFPTGSYNEQFF. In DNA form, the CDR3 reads TGTGCCAGCAGTTTTCCAACGGGCTCCTACAATGAGCAGTTCTTC.

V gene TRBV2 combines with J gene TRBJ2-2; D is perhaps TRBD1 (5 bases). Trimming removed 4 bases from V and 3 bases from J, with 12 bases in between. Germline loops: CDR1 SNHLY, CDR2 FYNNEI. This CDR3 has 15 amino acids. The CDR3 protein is CASSGLVRDTGELFF. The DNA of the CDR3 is TGTGCCAGCAGTGGCCTGGTCAGGGACACCGGGGAGCTGTTTTTT.

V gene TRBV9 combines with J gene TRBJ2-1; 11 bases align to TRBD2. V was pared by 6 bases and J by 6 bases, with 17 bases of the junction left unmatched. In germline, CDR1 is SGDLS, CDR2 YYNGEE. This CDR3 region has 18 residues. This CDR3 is CASNSRLAGTLSGNEQFF. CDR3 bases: TGTGCCAGCAACTCCAGACTAGCGGGGACCTTAAGTGGCAATGAGCAGTTCTTC.

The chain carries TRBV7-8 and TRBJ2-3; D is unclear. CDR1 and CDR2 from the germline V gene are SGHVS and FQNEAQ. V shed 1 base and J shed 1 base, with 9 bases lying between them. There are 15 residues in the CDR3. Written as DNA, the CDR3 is TGTGCCAGCAGCTTAGACAGAGTGGGCACAGATACGCAGTATTTT. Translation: CASSLDRVGTDTQYF. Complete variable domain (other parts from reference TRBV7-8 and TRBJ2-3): GAGVSQSPRYKVAKRGQDVALRCDPISGHVSLFWYQQALGQGPEFLTYFQNEAQLDKSGLPSDRFFAERPEGSVSTLKIQRTQQEDSAVYLCASSLDRVGTDTQYFGPGTRLTVL.